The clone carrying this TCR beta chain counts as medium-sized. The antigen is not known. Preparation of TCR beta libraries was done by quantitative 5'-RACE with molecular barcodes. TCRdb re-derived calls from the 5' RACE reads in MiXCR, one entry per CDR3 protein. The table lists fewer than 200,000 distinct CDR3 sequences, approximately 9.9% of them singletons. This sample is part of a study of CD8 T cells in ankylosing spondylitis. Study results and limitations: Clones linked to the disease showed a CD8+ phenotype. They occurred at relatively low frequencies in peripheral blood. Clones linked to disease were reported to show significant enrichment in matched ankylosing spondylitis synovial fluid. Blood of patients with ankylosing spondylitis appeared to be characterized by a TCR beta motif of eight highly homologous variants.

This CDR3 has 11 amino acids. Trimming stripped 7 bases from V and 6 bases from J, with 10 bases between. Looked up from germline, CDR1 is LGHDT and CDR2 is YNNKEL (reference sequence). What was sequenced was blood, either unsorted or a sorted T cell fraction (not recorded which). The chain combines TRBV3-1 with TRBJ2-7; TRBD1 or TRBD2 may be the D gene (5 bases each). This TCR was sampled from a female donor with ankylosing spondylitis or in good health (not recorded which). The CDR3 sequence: CASNSGAEQYF. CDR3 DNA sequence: TGTGCCAGCAACTCCGGGGCCGAGCAGTACTTC.